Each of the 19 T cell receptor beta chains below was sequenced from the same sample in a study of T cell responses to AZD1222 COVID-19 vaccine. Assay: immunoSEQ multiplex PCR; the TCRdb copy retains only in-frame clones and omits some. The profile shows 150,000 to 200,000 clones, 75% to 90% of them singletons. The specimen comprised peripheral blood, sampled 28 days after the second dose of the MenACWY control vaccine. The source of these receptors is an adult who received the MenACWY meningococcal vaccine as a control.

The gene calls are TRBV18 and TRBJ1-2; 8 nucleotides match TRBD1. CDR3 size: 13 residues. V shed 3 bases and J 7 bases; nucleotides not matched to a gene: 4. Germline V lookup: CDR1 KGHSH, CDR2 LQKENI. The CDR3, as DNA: TGTGCCAGCTCACCGACAGGGGAGAGTGGCTACACCTTC. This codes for CASSPTGESGYTF.

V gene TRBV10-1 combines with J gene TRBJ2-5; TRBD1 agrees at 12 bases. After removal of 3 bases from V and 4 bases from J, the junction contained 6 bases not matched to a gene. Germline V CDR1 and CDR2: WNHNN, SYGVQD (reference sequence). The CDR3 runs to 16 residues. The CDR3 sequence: CASSDPGQGAGETQYF. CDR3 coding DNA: TGCGCCAGCAGTGACCCGGGACAGGGGGCCGGAGAGACCCAGTACTTC.

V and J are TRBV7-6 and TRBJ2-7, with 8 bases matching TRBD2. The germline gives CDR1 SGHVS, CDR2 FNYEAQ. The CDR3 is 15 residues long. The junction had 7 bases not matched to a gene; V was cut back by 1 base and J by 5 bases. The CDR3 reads CASSLGAGGPDEQYF. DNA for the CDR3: TGTGCCAGCAGCTTAGGTGCGGGAGGTCCAGACGAGCAGTACTTC.

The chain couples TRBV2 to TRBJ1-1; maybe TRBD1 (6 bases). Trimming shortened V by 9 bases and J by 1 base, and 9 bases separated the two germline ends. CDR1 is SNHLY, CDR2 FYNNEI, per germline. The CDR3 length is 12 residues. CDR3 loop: CASPGQNTEAFF. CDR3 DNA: TGTGCCAGTCCGGGACAGAACACTGAAGCTTTCTTT.

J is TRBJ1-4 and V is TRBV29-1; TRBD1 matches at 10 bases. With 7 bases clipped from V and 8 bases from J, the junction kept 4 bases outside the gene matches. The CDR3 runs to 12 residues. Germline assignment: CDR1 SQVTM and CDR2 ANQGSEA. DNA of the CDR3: TGCAGCGCGGGACAGGGGCGGGAAAAACTGTTTTTT. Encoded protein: CSAGQGREKLFF.

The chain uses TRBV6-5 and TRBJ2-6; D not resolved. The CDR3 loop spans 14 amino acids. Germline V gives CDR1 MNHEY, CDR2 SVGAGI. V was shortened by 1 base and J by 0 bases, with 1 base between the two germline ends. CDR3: CASSYFSGANVLTF. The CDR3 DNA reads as TGTGCCAGCAGTTACTTCTCTGGGGCCAACGTCCTGACTTTC.

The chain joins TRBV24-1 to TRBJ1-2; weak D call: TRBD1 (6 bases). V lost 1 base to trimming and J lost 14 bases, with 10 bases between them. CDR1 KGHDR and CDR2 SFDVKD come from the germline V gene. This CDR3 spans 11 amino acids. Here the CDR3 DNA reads TGTGCCACCAGTGATTTTAAGGGGGATACCTTC. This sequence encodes CATSDFKGDTF.

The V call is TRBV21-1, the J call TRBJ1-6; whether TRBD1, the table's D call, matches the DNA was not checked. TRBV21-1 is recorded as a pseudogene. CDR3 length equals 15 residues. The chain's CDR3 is CASSKGGTGDSPLHF. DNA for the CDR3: TGTGCCAGCAGCAAAGGTGGGACAGGGGACTCACCCCTCCACTTT.

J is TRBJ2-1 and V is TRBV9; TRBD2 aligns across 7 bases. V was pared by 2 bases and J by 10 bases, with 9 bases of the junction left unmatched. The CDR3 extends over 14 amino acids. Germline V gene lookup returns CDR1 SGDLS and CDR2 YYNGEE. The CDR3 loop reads CASSVGLADGEQFF. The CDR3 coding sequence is TGTGCCAGCAGCGTCGGGCTAGCGGACGGGGAGCAGTTCTTC.

CDR3 bases: TGTGCCAGCAGCCGGATCCGGGATGCTAGCAATCAGCCCCAGCATTTT. As protein: CASSRIRDASNQPQHF. V usage is TRBV7-2 and J usage is TRBJ1-5; D gene ambiguous. The CDR3 length is 16 residues. Deletions cut 5 bases from V and 0 bases from J, with 14 bases between. Looked up from germline, CDR1 is SGHTA and CDR2 is FQGNSA.

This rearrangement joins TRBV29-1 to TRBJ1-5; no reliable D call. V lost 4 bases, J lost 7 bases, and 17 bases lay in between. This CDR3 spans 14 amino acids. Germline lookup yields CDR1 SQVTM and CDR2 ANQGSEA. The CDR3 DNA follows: TGCAGCGTTGTCGTTGCCGGCTCTAGGCAGCCCCAGCATTTT. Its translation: CSVVVAGSRQPQHF.

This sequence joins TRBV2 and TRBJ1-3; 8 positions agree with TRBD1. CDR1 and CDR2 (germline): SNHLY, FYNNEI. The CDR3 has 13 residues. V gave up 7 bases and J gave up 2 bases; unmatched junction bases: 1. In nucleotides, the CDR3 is TGTGCCAGCAAGACAGGGGCTGGAAACACCATATATTTT. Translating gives CASKTGAGNTIYF.

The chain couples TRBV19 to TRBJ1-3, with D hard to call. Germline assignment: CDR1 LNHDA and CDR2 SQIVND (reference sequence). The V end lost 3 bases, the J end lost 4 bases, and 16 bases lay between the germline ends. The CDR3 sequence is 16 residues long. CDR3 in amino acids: CASSMTDSRPGNTIYF. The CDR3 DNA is TGTGCCAGTAGTATGACGGACTCCAGGCCGGGAAACACCATATATTTT.

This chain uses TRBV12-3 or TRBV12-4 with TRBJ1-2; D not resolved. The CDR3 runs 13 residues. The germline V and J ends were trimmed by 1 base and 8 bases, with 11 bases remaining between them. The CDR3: CASSLEGVYGYTF. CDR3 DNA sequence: TGTGCCAGCAGTTTAGAGGGTGTCTACGGCTACACCTTC.

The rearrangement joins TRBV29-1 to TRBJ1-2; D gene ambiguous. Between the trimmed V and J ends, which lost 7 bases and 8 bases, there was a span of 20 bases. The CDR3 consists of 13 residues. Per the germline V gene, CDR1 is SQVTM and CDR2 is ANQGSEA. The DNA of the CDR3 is TGCAGCGCCCTGTTGGACGGTCCGCCCGGCTACACCTTC. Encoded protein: CSALLDGPPGYTF.

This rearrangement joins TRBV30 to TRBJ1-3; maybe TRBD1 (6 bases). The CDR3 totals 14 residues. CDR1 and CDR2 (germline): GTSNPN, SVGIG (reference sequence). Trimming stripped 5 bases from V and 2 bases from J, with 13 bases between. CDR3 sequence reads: CAWQRGDTGNTIYF. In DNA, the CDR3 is TGTGCCTGGCAGCGAGGGGACACTGGAAACACCATATATTTT. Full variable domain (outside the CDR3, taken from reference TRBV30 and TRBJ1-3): SQTIHQWPATLVQPVGSPLSLECTVEGTSNPNLYWYRQAAGRGLQLLFYSVGIGQISSEVPQNLSASRPQDRQFILSSKKLLLSDSGFYLCAWQRGDTGNTIYFGEGSWLTVV.

In DNA, the CDR3 is TGTGCCAGCAGCCAGGAGGGAGCAAAATACGAGCAGTACTTC. It is translated as CASSQEGAKYEQYF. The J gene is TRBJ2-7, the V gene TRBV4-2; D may be TRBD2 (6 bases). CDR3 length equals 14 residues. From germline, CDR1 is LGHNA and CDR2 YNFKEQ. The V and J ends lost 3 bases and 4 bases respectively, with 13 bases between them.

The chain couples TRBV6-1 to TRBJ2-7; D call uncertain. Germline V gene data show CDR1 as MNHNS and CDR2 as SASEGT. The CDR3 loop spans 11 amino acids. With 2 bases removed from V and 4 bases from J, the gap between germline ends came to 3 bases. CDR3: CASSEPYEQYF. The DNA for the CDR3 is TGTGCCAGCAGTGAACCTTACGAGCAGTACTTC.

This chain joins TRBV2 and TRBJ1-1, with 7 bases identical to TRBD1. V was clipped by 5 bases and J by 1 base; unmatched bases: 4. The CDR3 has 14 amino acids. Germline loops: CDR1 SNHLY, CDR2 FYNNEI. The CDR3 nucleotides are TGTGCCAGCAGTCCACAGGGGAGGAACACTGAAGCTTTCTTT. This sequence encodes CASSPQGRNTEAFF.